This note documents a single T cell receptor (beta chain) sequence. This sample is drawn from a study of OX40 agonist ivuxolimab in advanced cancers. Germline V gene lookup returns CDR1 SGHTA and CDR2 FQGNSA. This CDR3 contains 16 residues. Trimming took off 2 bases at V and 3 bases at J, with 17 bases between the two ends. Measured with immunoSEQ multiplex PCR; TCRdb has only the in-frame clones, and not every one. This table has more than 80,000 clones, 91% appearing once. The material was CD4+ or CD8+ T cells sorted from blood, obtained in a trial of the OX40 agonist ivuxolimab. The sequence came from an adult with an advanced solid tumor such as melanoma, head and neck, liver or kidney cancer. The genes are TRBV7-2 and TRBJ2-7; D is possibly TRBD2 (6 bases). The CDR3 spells CASSLIWGRELYEQYF. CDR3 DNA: TGTGCCAGCAGCTTAATCTGGGGACGGGAGCTCTACGAGCAGTACTTC. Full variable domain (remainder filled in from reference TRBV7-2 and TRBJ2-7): GAGVSQSPSNKVTEKGKDVELRCDPISGHTALYWYRQSLGQGLEFLIYFQGNSAPDKSGLPSDRFSAERTGGSVSTLTIQRTQQEDSAVYLCASSLIWGRELYEQYFGPGTRLTVT.